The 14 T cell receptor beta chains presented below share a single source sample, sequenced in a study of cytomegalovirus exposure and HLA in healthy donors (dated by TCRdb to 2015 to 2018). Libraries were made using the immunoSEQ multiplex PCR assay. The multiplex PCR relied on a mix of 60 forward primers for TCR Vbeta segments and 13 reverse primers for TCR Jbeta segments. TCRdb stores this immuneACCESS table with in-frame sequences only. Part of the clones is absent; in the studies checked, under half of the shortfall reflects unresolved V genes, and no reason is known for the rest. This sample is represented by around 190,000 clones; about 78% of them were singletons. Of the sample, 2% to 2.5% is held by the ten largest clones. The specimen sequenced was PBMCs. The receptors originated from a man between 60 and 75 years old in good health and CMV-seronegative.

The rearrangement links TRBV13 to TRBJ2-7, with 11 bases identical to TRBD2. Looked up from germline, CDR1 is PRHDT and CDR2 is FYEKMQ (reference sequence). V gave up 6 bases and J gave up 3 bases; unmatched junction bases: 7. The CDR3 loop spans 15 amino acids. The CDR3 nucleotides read TGTGCCAGCAGTCTTGGGACTAGCGGAAACTACGAGCAGTACTTC. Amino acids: CASSLGTSGNYEQYF.

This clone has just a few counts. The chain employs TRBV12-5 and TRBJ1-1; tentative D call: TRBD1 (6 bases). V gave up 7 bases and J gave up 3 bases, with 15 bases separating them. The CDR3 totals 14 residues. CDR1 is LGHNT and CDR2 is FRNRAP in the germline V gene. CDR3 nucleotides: TGTGCTAGTGTTAGAGGGGGATCGTACACTGAAGCTTTCTTT. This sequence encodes CASVRGGSYTEAFF.

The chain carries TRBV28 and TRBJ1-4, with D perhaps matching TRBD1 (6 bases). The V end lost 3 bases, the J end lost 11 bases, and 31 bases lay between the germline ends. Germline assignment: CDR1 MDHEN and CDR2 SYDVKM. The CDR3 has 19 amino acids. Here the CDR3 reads CASSFLGTAMGGGPGKLFF. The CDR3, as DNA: TGTGCCAGCAGTTTCCTCGGGACTGCCATGGGGGGGGGCCCTGGGAAACTGTTTTTT.

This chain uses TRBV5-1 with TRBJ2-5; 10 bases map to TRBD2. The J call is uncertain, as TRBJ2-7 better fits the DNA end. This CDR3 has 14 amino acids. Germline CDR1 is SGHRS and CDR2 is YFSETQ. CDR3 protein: CASSRSGGVYEQYF. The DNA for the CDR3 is TGCGCCAGCAGCCGGAGCGGGGGGGTTTACGAGCAGTACTTC.

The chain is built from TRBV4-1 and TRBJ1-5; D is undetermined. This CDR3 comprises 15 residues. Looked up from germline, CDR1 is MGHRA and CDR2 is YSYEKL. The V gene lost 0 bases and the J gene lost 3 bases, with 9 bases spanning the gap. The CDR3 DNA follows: TGCGCCAGCAGCCAAGAGAGCCATTACAATCAGCCCCAGCATTTT. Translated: CASSQESHYNQPQHF.

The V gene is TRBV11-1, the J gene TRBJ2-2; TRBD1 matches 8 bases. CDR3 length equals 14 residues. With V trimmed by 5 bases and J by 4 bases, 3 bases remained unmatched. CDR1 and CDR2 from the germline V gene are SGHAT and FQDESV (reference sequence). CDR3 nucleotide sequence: TGTGCCAGCAGCCCCACAGGGGGCACCGGGGAGCTGTTTTTT. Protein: CASSPTGGTGELFF.

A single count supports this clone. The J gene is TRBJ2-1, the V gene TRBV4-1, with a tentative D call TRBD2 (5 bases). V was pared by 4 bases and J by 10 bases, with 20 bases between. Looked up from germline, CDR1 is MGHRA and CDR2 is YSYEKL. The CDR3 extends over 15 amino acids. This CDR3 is CASSLRGVFGGEQFF. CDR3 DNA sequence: TGCGCCAGCAGCCTTCGGGGAGTTTTTGGTGGGGAGCAGTTCTTC.

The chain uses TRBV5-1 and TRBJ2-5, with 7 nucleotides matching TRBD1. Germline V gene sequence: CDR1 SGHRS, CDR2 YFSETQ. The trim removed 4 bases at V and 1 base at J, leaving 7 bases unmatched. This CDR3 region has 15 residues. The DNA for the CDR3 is TGCGCCAGCAGCCTACAGCGACAGGGCCAAGAGACCCAGTACTTC. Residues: CASSLQRQGQETQYF.

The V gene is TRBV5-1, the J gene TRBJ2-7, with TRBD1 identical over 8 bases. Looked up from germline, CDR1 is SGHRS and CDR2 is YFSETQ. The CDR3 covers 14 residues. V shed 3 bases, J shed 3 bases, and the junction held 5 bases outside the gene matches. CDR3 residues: CASSSAGGNYEQYF. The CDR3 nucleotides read TGCGCCAGCAGCTCCGCAGGGGGCAACTACGAGCAGTACTTC. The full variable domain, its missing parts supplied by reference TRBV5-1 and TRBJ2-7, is KAGVTQTPRYLIKTRGQQVTLSCSPISGHRSVSWYQQTPGQGLQFLFEYFSETQRNKGNFPGRFSGRQFSNSRSEMNVSTLELGDSALYLCASSSAGGNYEQYFGPGTRLTVT.

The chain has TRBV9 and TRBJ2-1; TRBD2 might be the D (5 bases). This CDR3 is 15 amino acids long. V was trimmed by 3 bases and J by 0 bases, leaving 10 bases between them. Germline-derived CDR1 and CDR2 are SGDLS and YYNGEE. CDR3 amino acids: CASSAFGDSYNEQFF. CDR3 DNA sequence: TGTGCCAGCAGCGCGTTCGGGGACTCCTACAATGAGCAGTTCTTC.

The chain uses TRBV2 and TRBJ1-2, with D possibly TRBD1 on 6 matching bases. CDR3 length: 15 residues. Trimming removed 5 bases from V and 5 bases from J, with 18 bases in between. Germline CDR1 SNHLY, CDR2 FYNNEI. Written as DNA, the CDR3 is TGTGCCAGCAGTCGCCGGGACACCTCCCAGTATGGCTACACCTTC. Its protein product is CASSRRDTSQYGYTF.

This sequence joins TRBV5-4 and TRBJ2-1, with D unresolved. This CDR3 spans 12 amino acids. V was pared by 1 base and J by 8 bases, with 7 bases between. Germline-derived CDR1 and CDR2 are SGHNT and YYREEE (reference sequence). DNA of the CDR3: TGTGCCAGCAGCTTGAGAGGATATGAGCAGTTCTTC. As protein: CASSLRGYEQFF.

The CDR3 spells CASRRSPGQGTDTQYF. CDR3 DNA sequence: TGTGCCAGCAGGCGATCACCGGGACAGGGCACAGATACGCAGTATTTT. V gene TRBV13 combines with J gene TRBJ2-3; 8 positions agree with TRBD1. This CDR3 has 16 amino acids. Germline loops: CDR1 PRHDT, CDR2 FYEKMQ (reference sequence). V dropped 6 bases and J dropped 1; count of bases not matched to a gene: 9.

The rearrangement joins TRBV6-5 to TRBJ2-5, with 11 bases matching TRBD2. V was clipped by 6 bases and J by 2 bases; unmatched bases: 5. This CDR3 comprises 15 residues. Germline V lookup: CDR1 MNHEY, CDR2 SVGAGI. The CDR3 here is CASRRIAGGQETQYF. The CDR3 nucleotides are TGTGCCAGCAGAAGGATAGCGGGAGGGCAAGAGACCCAGTACTTC.